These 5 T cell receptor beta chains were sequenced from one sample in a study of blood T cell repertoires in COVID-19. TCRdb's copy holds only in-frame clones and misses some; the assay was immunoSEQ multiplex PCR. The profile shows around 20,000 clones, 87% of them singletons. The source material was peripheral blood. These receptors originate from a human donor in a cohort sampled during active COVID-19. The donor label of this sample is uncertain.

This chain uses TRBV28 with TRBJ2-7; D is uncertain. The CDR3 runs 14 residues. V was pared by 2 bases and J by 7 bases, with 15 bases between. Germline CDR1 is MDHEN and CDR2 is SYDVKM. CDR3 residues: CASSLPDLEREQYF. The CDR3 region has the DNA TGTGCCAGCAGTTTACCCGACCTCGAGAGGGAGCAGTACTTC.

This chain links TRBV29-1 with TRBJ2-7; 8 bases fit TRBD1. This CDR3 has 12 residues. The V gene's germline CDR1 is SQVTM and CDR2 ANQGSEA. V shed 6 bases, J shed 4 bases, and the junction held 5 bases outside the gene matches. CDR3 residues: CSVRRTGYEQYF. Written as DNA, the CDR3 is TGCAGCGTAAGACGGACAGGGTACGAGCAGTACTTC.

CDR3 residues: CASSKDRGLRSGNTIYF. The CDR3 DNA reads as TGTGCCAGCAGCAAGGACAGGGGTTTGAGGTCTGGAAACACCATATATTTT. The chain joins TRBV21-1 to TRBJ1-3; the table gives TRBD1 as D, unverified against the DNA. TRBV21-1 is deemed a pseudogene. The CDR3 spans 17 residues.

Here the CDR3 DNA reads TGTGCCAGCAGTGACAGGGCTGGGGCCAACGTCCTGACTTTC. It yields the protein CASSDRAGANVLTF. The chain uses TRBV6-1 and TRBJ2-6, with D perhaps matching TRBD1 (5 bases). Germline CDR1 is MNHNS and CDR2 is SASEGT. This CDR3 has 14 amino acids. V was clipped by 3 bases and J by 2 bases, with 5 bases between them.

The CDR3 region has the DNA TGTGCCAGCTCACACGGGGGAGAAGGCTCTGGGGCCAACGTCCTGACTTTC. Protein sequence: CASSHGGEGSGANVLTF. V usage is TRBV18 and J usage is TRBJ2-6, with a tentative D call TRBD2 (6 bases). Trimming pared 4 bases from V and 0 bases from J, leaving 13 bases between. CDR1 KGHSH and CDR2 LQKENI come from the germline V gene. The CDR3 spans 17 residues.